This T cell receptor (beta chain) was sequenced during a study of T cells in Graves' hyperthyroidism and ophthalmopathy. What was amplified from RNA transcripts were TCR beta CDR3 regions. The HTBI set primed first-round TCR CDR3 RT-PCR. TCRdb reprocessed the multiplex PCR reads via MiXCR and lists one record per CDR3 protein. The sample contains some 440,000 distinct CDR3 sequences, roughly 14% of which appear only once. Germline V gene lookup returns CDR1 DFQATT and CDR2 SNEGSKA (reference sequence). CDR3 size: 13 residues. Concerning this clonotype itself: The antigen is unknown. A read error may produce the germline difference seen at one junction end.

Points from the study as a whole: With a median lead of about 6.9 months before onset, the model predicted ophthalmopathy.

Graves' hyperthyroidism is called stable when ophthalmopathy does not progress within 18 months. Isolation of PBMCs was performed on 8 to 10 ml fresh peripheral blood. Sequencing was done on a sample of blood. This TCR was sampled from a woman aged 18-29 years with Graves' hyperthyroidism. The V call is TRBV20-1, the J call TRBJ1-2; no reliable D call. The CDR3 sequence is CSAPLNSNYDYTF. DNA of the CDR3: TGCAGTGCTCCCCTAAATTCTAACTATGACTACACCTTC.